One and the same sample provided the 29 T cell receptor beta chains below, sequenced in a study of Ad26.COV2.S vaccination and SARS-CoV-2 variants. The treatment: some 20 received Ad26.COV2.S at low or high dose, single or two shots; several received placebo; per-sample allocation not given. On day 63 after the first injection, vaccine and placebo recipients gave samples. The method was immunoSEQ multiplex PCR; TCRdb's version includes in-frame clones alone and lacks a portion of them. The data hold fewer than 500,000 clones, with approximately 89% observed a single time. The sequencing here drew on peripheral blood, taken in a trial of Ad26.COV2.S vaccine versus placebo. Every receptor here comes from a person between 18 and 65 years old who received the Ad26.COV2.S COVID-19 vaccine or a placebo.

V usage is TRBV9 and J usage is TRBJ1-1; D might be TRBD1 (6 bases). The V and J ends lost 4 bases and 2 bases respectively, with 15 bases between them. Germline CDR1 SGDLS, CDR2 YYNGEE. This CDR3 is built from 15 residues. This chain's CDR3 is CASSPRDRLNTEAFF. CDR3 in DNA: TGTGCCAGCAGCCCGCGAGACAGGCTTAACACTGAAGCTTTCTTT.

The rearrangement joins TRBV6-5 to TRBJ1-5; D is unclear. V was trimmed by 5 bases and J by 11 bases, leaving 16 bases between them. Germline CDR1 MNHEY, CDR2 SVGAGI. The CDR3 covers 13 residues. Here the CDR3 reads CASSLSLGAAQHF. The CDR3 region has the DNA TGTGCCAGCAGTCTCTCCCTGGGCGCGGCCCAGCATTTT.

The rearrangement links TRBV28 to TRBJ1-1; tentative D call: TRBD1 (5 bases). Germline lookup yields CDR1 MDHEN and CDR2 SYDVKM. V lost 6 bases and J lost 4, with 15 bases in between. The CDR3 runs to 14 residues. This CDR3 is CASSPGGKVTEAFF. CDR3 nucleotide sequence: TGTGCCAGCAGCCCGGGGGGAAAAGTCACTGAAGCTTTCTTT.

The gene calls are TRBV19 and TRBJ2-3; 10 bases match TRBD1. The CDR3 is 15 amino acids. The ends lost 4 bases at V and 2 bases at J; junction bases unmatched: 3. Per germline, CDR1 LNHDA and CDR2 SQIVND (reference sequence). In nucleotides, the CDR3 is TGTGCCAGTAGTAGGGGACAGGGGATCACAGATACGCAGTATTTT. It codes for CASSRGQGITDTQYF. Full variable domain (remainder filled in from reference TRBV19 and TRBJ2-3): DGGITQSPKYLFRKEGQNVTLSCEQNLNHDAMYWYRQDPGQGLRLIYYSQIVNDFQKGDIAEGYSVSREKKESFPLTVTSAQKNPTAFYLCASSRGQGITDTQYFGPGTRLTVL.

This rearrangement joins TRBV28 to TRBJ2-7; D possibly uses TRBD1 or TRBD2 (5 bases each). V was pared by 1 base and J by 2 bases, with 18 bases between. This CDR3 region has 17 residues. The germline V gene has CDR1 MDHEN and CDR2 SYDVKM. The CDR3: CASSLSDSGPKAYEQYF. DNA of the CDR3: TGTGCCAGCAGTTTATCCGACTCGGGACCCAAAGCCTACGAGCAGTACTTC.

The J gene is TRBJ1-5, the V gene TRBV24-1; D might be TRBD1 (6 bases). There are 16 residues in the CDR3. In germline, CDR1 is KGHDR, CDR2 SFDVKD. V gave up 9 bases and J gave up 2 bases, with 19 bases separating them. The CDR3, as DNA: TGTGCCACCGCAAGATCCAGGGGTGGGGGCAATCAGCCCCAGCATTTT. Its translation: CATARSRGGGNQPQHF.

The gene calls are TRBV27 and TRBJ2-7; a possible D gene is TRBD2 (6 bases). With 2 bases removed from V and 1 base from J, the gap between germline ends came to 9 bases. The CDR3 runs to 14 residues. In germline, CDR1 is MNHEY, CDR2 SMNVEV (reference sequence). CDR3 coding DNA: TGTGCCAGCAGTTTAAATCGGGAGTCCTACGAGCAGTACGTC. Translating it yields CASSLNRESYEQYV.

In nucleotides, the CDR3 is TGTGCCAGCAGCTTAGGTGAGGGGACTGGTACTGAAGCTTTCTTT. It is translated as CASSLGEGTGTEAFF. J is TRBJ1-1 and V is TRBV11-3, with D maybe TRBD1 (5 bases). Germline values: CDR1 SGHNT, CDR2 YENEEA. The CDR3 runs to 15 residues. Trimming shortened V by 1 base and J by 5 bases, and 14 bases separated the two germline ends.

The chain joins TRBV4-3 to TRBJ2-2, with D possibly called TRBD1 or TRBD2 (6 bases each). V was clipped by 4 bases and J by 4 bases, with 16 bases between them. This CDR3 comprises 16 residues. Germline assignment: CDR1 LGHNA and CDR2 YSLEER. Here the CDR3 DNA reads TGCGCCAGCAGCCGACGATCGGGGGCCAGCACCGGGGAGCTGTTTTTT. Protein: CASSRRSGASTGELFF.

This clone came up once. CDR3 region: CASSSQGARSYNEQFF. CDR3 sequence (DNA): TGTGCCAGCAGCTCTCAGGGGGCGAGGTCCTACAATGAGCAGTTCTTC. The rearrangement joins TRBV7-2 to TRBJ2-1; the match to TRBD1 covers 8 bases. Germline CDR1 reads SGHTA; CDR2 reads FQGNSA. V was clipped by 4 bases and J by 1 base; unmatched bases: 6. The CDR3 has 16 amino acids.

The gene calls are TRBV19 and TRBJ1-6, with a tentative D call TRBD1 (5 bases). The V gene's germline CDR1 is LNHDA and CDR2 SQIVND (reference sequence). This CDR3 comprises 17 residues. Trimming removed 4 bases at V and 0 bases at J, with 13 bases between. CDR3 sequence reads: CASSRRDGSSYNSPLHF. CDR3 bases: TGTGCCAGTAGTAGAAGGGACGGAAGCTCCTATAATTCACCCCTCCACTTT.

The chain has TRBV9 and TRBJ1-2; no firm D call. The V end lost 0 bases, the J end lost 12 bases, and 18 bases lay between the germline ends. This CDR3 contains 14 residues. Germline values: CDR1 SGDLS, CDR2 YYNGEE. DNA for the CDR3: TGTGCCAGCAGCGTAGGTTCAGGATGGGGTGTGGACACCTTC. This translates into CASSVGSGWGVDTF.

V gene TRBV14 combines with J gene TRBJ2-6, with D unresolved. V was clipped by 4 bases and J by 4 bases, with 5 bases between them. Germline loops: CDR1 SGHDN, CDR2 FVKESK. The CDR3 covers 13 residues. CDR3 DNA: TGTGCCAGCAGCCTTAGAGGGGCCAACGTCCTGACTTTC. It is translated as CASSLRGANVLTF.

This chain uses TRBV28 with TRBJ2-1, with 8 bases lining up with TRBD2. CDR1 is MDHEN and CDR2 is SYDVKM in the germline V gene. The V segment lost 7 bases and the J segment 4 bases; nucleotides outside the gene matches: 6. The CDR3 totals 14 residues. The CDR3 here is CASTQGGRYNEQFF. The CDR3 DNA reads as TGTGCCAGCACTCAGGGCGGGAGGTACAATGAGCAGTTCTTC. The variable domain in full, completed from reference TRBV28 and TRBJ2-1, reads DVKVTQSSRYLVKRTGEKVFLECVQDMDHENMFWYRQDPGLGLRLIYFSYDVKMKEKGDIPEGYSVSREKKERFSLILESASTNQTSMYLCASTQGGRYNEQFFGPGTRLTVL.

The V and J genes are TRBV5-1 and TRBJ2-5, with TRBD1 as a possible D gene (5 bases). The germline CDR1 and CDR2 sequences are SGHRS and YFSETQ. V lost 0 bases to trimming and J lost 5 bases, with 14 bases between them. The CDR3 has 15 amino acids. CDR3 in amino acids: CASSLGAGNWETQYF. The CDR3 nucleotides read TGCGCCAGCAGCTTGGGGGCAGGGAATTGGGAGACCCAGTACTTC.

V is TRBV10-3 and J is TRBJ1-5; D is perhaps TRBD1 (5 bases). The CDR3 loop spans 14 amino acids. V lost 10 bases, J lost 5 bases, and 18 bases lay in between. Germline CDR1 and CDR2: ENHRY and SYGVKD. CDR3 region: CATGTWKGDQPQHF. In DNA form, the CDR3 reads TGTGCCACAGGGACGTGGAAGGGCGATCAGCCCCAGCATTTT.

The genes are TRBV5-4 and TRBJ2-7; no clear D gene. V was trimmed by 0 bases and J by 5 bases, leaving 3 bases between them. CDR3 length: 11 amino acids. The germline CDR1 and CDR2 sequences are SGHNT and YYREEE (reference sequence). The CDR3: CASSLGHEQYV. In DNA form, the CDR3 reads TGTGCCAGCAGCTTGGGCCACGAGCAGTACGTC.

The rearrangement uses TRBV3-1 (or the pseudogene TRBV3-2) and TRBJ2-5; possibly TRBD2 for D (6 bases). Germline loops: CDR1 LGHDT, CDR2 YNNKEL (reference sequence). V was trimmed by 5 bases and J by 0 bases, leaving 16 bases between them. This CDR3 is built from 16 residues. CDR3 amino acids: CASSFQIAEYQETQYF. Written as DNA, the CDR3 is TGTGCCAGCAGCTTCCAGATAGCGGAATACCAAGAGACCCAGTACTTC.

The rearrangement links TRBV6-6 to TRBJ2-2; 10 bases are shared with TRBD1. This CDR3 spans 16 amino acids. Looked up from germline, CDR1 is MNHNY and CDR2 is SVGAGI (reference sequence). With V trimmed by 7 bases and J by 4 bases, 9 bases remained unmatched. CDR3 amino acids: CASTYFGTGVTGELFF. The CDR3 DNA sequence: TGTGCCAGCACCTATTTCGGGACAGGGGTCACCGGGGAGCTGTTTTTT.

V is TRBV6-6 and J is TRBJ1-2; D unresolved. The CDR3 totals 12 residues. Per the germline V gene, CDR1 is MNHNY and CDR2 is SVGAGI (reference sequence). The V end lost 0 bases, the J end lost 6 bases, and 5 bases lay between the germline ends. The CDR3 reads CASSYSTDGYTF. The DNA for the CDR3 is TGTGCCAGCAGTTACTCTACTGATGGCTACACCTTC.

The gene calls are TRBV6-2 or TRBV6-3 and TRBJ2-7; D might be TRBD1 or TRBD2, each matching 5 bases. Between the trimmed V and J ends, which lost 6 bases and 6 bases, there was a span of 21 bases. The CDR3 is 15 residues long. The germline CDR1 and CDR2 sequences are MNHEY and SVGEGT. CDR3 bases: TGTGCCAGCAGCAGATTCCGGGACCCTCGGGGCGAGCAGTACTTC. Translating gives CASSRFRDPRGEQYF.

The gene calls are TRBV30 and TRBJ1-5; 8 bases align to TRBD1. This CDR3 has 15 residues. J lost 5 bases, V lost 0 bases, and 6 bases had no gene match. The germline V gene has CDR1 GTSNPN and CDR2 SVGIG (reference sequence). CDR3 sequence: CAWSVGQGSHQPQHF. The CDR3 DNA sequence: TGTGCCTGGAGTGTCGGACAGGGATCCCATCAGCCCCAGCATTTT. The variable domain in full, completed from reference TRBV30 and TRBJ1-5, reads SQTIHQWPATLVQPVGSPLSLECTVEGTSNPNLYWYRQAAGRGLQLLFYSVGIGQISSEVPQNLSASRPQDRQFILSSKKLLLSDSGFYLCAWSVGQGSHQPQHFGDGTRLSIL.

The chain couples TRBV28 to TRBJ1-4; the match to TRBD1 covers 7 bases. Germline V gives CDR1 MDHEN, CDR2 SYDVKM. V dropped 5 bases and J dropped 3; count of bases not matched to a gene: 6. The CDR3 covers 15 residues. The CDR3: CASSPGGRANEKLFF. Here the CDR3 DNA reads TGTGCCAGCAGTCCAGGGGGAAGGGCTAATGAAAAACTGTTTTTT.

The chain has TRBV18 and TRBJ2-4; D unresolved. The germline gives CDR1 KGHSH, CDR2 LQKENI. Deletions cut 0 bases from V and 2 bases from J, with 8 bases between. The CDR3 loop spans 15 amino acids. This CDR3 reads CASSPPRFSKNIQYF. The DNA of the CDR3 is TGTGCCAGCTCACCACCCAGGTTCTCCAAAAACATTCAGTACTTC.

With respect to this clone: At one of its ends the junction is not consistent with the germline gene, which may arise from a read error. CDR3 DNA sequence: TGCGGACTTCGGGGGGCCAACGTCCTGACTTTC. This gives the protein CGLRGANVLTF. The chain links TRBV30 to TRBJ2-6, with D perhaps TRBD2 (5 bases). Germline lookup yields CDR1 GTSNPN and CDR2 SVGIG (reference sequence). The CDR3 runs to 11 residues.

The V and J genes are TRBV5-1 and TRBJ1-1; 8 bases are a match to TRBD1. The germline gives CDR1 SGHRS, CDR2 YFSETQ. V trimming: 4 bases; J trimming: 5 bases; junction bases outside the gene matches: 7. The CDR3 spans 14 residues. This chain's CDR3 is CASSIGQGGTEAFF. In DNA form, the CDR3 reads TGCGCCAGCAGCATAGGACAGGGAGGAACTGAAGCTTTCTTT.

The chain combines TRBV10-1 with TRBJ1-4; D is unresolved. V shed 2 bases and J shed 6 bases, with 16 bases lying between them. CDR1 and CDR2 from the germline V gene are WNHNN and SYGVQD (reference sequence). This CDR3 contains 16 residues. CDR3 coding DNA: TGCGCCAGCAGTGAGCCGGAGCCGTCCATGGATGAAAAACTGTTTTTT. It yields the protein CASSEPEPSMDEKLFF.

This chain joins TRBV5-8 and TRBJ1-5, with no clear D. CDR1 and CDR2 from the germline V gene are SGHTS and YDEGEE. Between the trimmed V and J ends, which lost 4 bases and 8 bases, there was a span of 13 bases. CDR3 length: 13 amino acids. CDR3 amino acids: CASSLGFGEPQHF. The DNA for the CDR3 is TGTGCCAGCAGCCTGGGATTTGGTGAGCCCCAGCATTTT.

This clone is a singleton in its sample. The chain is built from TRBV29-1 and TRBJ1-1; D is possibly TRBD1 (6 bases). V was trimmed by 6 bases and J by 1 base, leaving 15 bases between them. Looked up from germline, CDR1 is SQVTM and CDR2 is ANQGSEA. The CDR3 runs to 14 residues. The CDR3 protein is CSVIYRERNTEAFF. CDR3 DNA sequence: TGCAGCGTCATATACAGGGAAAGGAACACTGAAGCTTTCTTT.